This T cell receptor (beta chain) derives from a study of T cell responses to AZD1222 COVID-19 vaccine. Whole-study findings and limits: Repertoires were collected only later (after the peak T cell response had occurred). Among AZD1222 vaccinees, only five to seven were seropositive at baseline. Receipt of two AZD1222 doses was followed by a rise in Spike-specific TCR breadth and depth. Nearly half of spike-specific TCRs reportedly target variant regions that are unmutated in the B.1.351 and B.1.1.7 variants.

The data were produced by immunoSEQ multiplex PCR, yet TCRdb's version contains in-frame clones alone and is incomplete. The sample contains around 180,000 clones, more than 75% of which appear only once. V lost 2 bases and J lost 2, with 15 bases in between. Germline assignment: CDR1 SGHTA and CDR2 FQGTGA. The CDR3 has 16 amino acids. Notes on this clone: The antigen is not known.

V is TRBV7-3 and J is TRBJ2-5; TRBD1 is a possible D gene (6 bases). The sample was peripheral blood, taken 28 days after the second AZD1222 dose. The TCR was taken from an adult who received the AZD1222 COVID-19 vaccine. The CDR3 DNA reads as TGTGCCAGCAGCTTAGGAAAGACAGGATTTCAAGAGACCCAGTACTTC. Translated, it gives CASSLGKTGFQETQYF.